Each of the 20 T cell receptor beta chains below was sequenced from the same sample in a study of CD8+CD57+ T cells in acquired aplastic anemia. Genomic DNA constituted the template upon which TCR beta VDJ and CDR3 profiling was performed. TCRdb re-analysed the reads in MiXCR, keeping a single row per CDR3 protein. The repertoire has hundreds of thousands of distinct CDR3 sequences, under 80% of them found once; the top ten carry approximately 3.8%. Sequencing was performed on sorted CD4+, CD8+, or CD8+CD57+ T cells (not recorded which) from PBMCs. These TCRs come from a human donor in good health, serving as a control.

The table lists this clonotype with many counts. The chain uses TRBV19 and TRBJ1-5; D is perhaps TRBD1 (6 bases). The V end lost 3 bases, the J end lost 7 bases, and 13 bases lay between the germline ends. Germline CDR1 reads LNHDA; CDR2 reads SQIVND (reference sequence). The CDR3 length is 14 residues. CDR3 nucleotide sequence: TGTGCCAGTAGTATTACAGGGCGGGGACAGCCCCAGCATTTT. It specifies CASSITGRGQPQHF. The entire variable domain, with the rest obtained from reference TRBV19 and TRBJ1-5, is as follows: DGGITQSPKYLFRKEGQNVTLSCEQNLNHDAMYWYRQDPGQGLRLIYYSQIVNDFQKGDIAEGYSVSREKKESFPLTVTSAQKNPTAFYLCASSITGRGQPQHFGDGTRLSIL.

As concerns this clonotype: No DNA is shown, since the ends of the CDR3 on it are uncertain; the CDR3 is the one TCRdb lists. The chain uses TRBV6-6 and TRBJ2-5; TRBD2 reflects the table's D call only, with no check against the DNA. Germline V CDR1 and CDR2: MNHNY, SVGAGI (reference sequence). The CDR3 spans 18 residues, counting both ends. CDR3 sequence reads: CASSIYLCSVEDPETQYF.

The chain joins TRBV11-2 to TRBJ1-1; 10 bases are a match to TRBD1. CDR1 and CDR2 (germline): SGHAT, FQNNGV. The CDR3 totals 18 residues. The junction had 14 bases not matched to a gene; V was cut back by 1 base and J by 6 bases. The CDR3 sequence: CASSLVGQGGEVGPEAFF. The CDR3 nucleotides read TGTGCCAGCAGCTTAGTTGGACAGGGGGGTGAGGTTGGGCCTGAAGCTTTCTTT.

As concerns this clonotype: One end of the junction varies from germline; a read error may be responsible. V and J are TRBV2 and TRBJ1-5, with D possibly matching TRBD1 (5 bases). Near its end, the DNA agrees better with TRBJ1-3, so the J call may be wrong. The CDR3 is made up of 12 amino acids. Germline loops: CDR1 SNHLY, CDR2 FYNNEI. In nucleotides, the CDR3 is TGTGCCAGCAGTGATACAGGAAAGACCATATATTTT. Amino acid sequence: CASSDTGKTIYF.

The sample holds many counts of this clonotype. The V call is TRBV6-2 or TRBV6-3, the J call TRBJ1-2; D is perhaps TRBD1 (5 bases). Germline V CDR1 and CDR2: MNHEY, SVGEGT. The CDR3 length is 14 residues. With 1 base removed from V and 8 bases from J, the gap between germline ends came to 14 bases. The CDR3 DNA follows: TGTGCCAGCAGTTACTGGAAATGGGGCGGCGGCTACACCTTC. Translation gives CASSYWKWGGGYTF.

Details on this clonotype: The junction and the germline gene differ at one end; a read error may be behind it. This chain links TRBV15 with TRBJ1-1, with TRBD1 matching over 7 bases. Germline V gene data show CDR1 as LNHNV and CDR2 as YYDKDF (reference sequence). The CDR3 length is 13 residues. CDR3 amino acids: CATSREGATEAFF. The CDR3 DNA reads TGTGCTACCAGCAGGGAGGGGGCCACTGAAGCTTTCTTT.

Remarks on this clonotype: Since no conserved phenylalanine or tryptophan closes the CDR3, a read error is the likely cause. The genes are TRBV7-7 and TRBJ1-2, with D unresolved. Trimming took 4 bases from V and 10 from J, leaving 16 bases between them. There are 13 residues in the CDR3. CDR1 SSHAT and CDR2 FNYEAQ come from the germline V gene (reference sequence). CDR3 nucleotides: TGTGCCAGCAGCTGCGCGCAGGAGCATTACTACACCTAC. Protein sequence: CASSCAQEHYYTY.

The CDR3 spells CSARPGQTSDYGYTF. As DNA, the CDR3 is TGCAGTGCTAGGCCGGGACAGACCTCTGACTATGGCTACACCTTC. V gene TRBV20-1 combines with J gene TRBJ1-2, with 7 bases fitting TRBD1. The CDR3 extends over 15 amino acids. Germline values: CDR1 DFQATT, CDR2 SNEGSKA (reference sequence). V was pared by 3 bases and J by 3 bases, with 10 bases of the junction left unmatched.

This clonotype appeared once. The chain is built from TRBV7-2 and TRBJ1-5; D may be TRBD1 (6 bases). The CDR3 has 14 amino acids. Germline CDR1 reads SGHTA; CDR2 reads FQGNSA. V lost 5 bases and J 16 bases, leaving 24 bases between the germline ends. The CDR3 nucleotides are TGTGCCAGCAGCCCTCAGTCCGGGGGCGCGAATTCACATTTT. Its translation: CASSPQSGGANSHF.

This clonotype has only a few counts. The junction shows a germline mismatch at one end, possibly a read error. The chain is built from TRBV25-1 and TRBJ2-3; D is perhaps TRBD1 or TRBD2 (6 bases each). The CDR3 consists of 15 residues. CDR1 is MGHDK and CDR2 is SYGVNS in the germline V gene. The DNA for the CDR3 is TGTGCCAGCAGGCCCACGGGGGCTGACACAGACACGCAGTATTTT. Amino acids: CASRPTGADTDTQYF.

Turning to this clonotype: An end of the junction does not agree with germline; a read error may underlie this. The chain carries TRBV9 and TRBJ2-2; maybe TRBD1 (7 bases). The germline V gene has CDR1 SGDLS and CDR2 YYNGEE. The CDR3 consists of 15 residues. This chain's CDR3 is CASSRQGGIAGALFF. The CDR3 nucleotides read TGTGCCAGCAGCCGGCAGGGGGGTATCGCCGGGGCGCTGTTTTTT.

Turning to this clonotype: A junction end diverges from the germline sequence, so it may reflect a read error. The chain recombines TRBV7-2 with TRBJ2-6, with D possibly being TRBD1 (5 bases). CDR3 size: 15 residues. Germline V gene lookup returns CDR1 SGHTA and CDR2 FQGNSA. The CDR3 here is CASSSSPSGADVLTF. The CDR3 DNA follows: TGTGCCAGCAGCTCCTCGCCCTCTGGGGCCGACGTCCTGACTTTC.

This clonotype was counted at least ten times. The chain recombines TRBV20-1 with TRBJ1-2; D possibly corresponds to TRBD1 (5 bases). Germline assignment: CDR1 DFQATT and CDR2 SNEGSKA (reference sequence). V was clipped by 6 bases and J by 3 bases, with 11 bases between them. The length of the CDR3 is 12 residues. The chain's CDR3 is CSAETEDYGYTF. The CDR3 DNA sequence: TGCAGTGCAGAGACAGAAGACTATGGCTACACCTTC.

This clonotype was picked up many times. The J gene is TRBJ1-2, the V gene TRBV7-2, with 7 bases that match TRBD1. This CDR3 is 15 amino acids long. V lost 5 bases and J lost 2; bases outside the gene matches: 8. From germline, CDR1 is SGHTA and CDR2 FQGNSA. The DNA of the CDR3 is TGTGCCAGCAGCCGGGACAGAAATCCAAACTATGGCTACACCTTC. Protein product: CASSRDRNPNYGYTF.

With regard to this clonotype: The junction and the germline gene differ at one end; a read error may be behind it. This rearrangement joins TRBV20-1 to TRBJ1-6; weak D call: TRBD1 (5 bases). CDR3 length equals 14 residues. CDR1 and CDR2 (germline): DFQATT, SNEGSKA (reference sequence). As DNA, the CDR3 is TGCAGTGCTACTAAGTTGACAGCTTCTCAAGGGGATTTTTTT. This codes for CSATKLTASQGDFF.

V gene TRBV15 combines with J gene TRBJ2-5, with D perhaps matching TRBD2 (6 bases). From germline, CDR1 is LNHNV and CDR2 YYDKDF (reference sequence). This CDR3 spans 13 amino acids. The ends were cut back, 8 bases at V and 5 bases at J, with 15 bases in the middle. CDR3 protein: CATANGGGETQYF. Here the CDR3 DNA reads TGTGCCACCGCCAACGGGGGTGGGGAGACCCAGTACTTC.

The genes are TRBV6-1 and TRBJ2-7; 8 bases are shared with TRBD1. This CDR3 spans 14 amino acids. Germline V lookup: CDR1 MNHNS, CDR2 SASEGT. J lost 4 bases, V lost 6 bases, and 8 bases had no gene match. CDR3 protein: CASRIDRGDYEQYF. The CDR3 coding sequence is TGTGCCAGCAGGATAGACAGGGGAGATTACGAGCAGTACTTC.

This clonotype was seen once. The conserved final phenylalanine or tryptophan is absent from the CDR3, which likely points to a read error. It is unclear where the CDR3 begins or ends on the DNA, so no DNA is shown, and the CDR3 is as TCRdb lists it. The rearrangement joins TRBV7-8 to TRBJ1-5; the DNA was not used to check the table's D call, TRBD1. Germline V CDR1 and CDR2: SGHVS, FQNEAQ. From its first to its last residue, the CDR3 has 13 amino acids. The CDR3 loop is CASRQLGGPVEHL.

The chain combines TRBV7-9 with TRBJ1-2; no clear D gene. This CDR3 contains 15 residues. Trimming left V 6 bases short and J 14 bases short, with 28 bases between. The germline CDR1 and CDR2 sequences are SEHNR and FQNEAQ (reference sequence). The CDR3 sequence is CASSLATSTDNGYTF. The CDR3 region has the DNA TGTGCCAGCAGTTTGGCAACTAGCACAGATAATGGGTATACCTTC.

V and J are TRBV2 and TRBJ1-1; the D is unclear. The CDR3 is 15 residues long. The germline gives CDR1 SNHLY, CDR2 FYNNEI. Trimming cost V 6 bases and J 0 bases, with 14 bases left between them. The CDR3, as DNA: TGTGCCAGCAGCATGGTCGGTGTAGTGAACACTGAAGCTTTCTTT. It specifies CASSMVGVVNTEAFF. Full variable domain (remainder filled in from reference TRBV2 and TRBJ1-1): EPEVTQTPSHQVTQMGQEVILRCVPISNHLYFYWYRQILGQKVEFLVSFYNNEISEKSEIFDDQFSVERPDGSNFTLKIRSTKLEDSAMYFCASSMVGVVNTEAFFGQGTRLTVV.